The clone carrying this T cell receptor (beta chain) has only one observation. Its antigen is as yet unknown. The data were taken from a study of shared clonotypes between healthy human individuals. Across the whole study: Donor composition was a couple of women and three men, aged 18 to 49. Study results and limitations: Shared clonotypes: approximately 4.5% naive CD4, roughly 3.8% naive CD8, about 2.5% memory CD4, 0.35% to 0.5% memory CD8.

Germline CDR1 is MNHEY and CDR2 is SMNVEV (reference sequence). Trimming removed 3 bases from V and 6 bases from J; junction bases left unmatched: 7. The CDR3 covers 16 residues. Deep was the level used in running the assay. The data were produced by immunoSEQ multiplex PCR, yet TCRdb's version contains in-frame clones alone and is incomplete. The top ten clones hold nearly 1.5% of a sample with approximately 980,000 clones, over 75% of them seen once. Material for sequencing was memory CD4+ T cells sorted from blood. Subset: CD45RA-negative fraction. The receptor's source is a young man in good health. This sequence joins TRBV27 and TRBJ2-1, with TRBD2 identical over 11 bases. This CDR3 reads CASSFLGLAEINEQFF. The DNA of the CDR3 is TGTGCCAGCAGTTTCCTGGGACTAGCGGAGATCAATGAGCAGTTCTTC.